These 22 T cell receptor beta chains were all obtained from the same sample, sequenced in a study of tumor-infiltrating lymphocytes in primary liver carcinoma (dated by TCRdb to about 2017). Without any cell sorting, total RNA and DNA were extracted together from around 20-30 mg of bulk tissue using the AllPrep DNA/RNA mini kit. The sample was run on an Illumina HiSeq 2500. Starting from approximately 460 ng total RNA, TCRbeta-specific cDNA was produced by reverse transcription with a constant-region primer and ProtoScript II reverse transcriptase. The TCRbeta libraries were prepared through three rounds of nested multiplex PCR following a slightly modified ARM-PCR procedure. Multiplex TRBV1-TRBV30 forward primers and a Cbeta reverse primer were used in the first two PCR rounds, each of which was run for approximately 10 cycles. The public reads were reprocessed in TCRdb via fastp at Q25 and MiXCR, keeping in-frame beta chains. CDR3 protein sequences are deduplicated, and each keeps its most common genes and DNA. For this sample there are more than 45,000 distinct CDR3 sequences; around 77% appear just once. About 24% of the sample is held by the ten biggest clonotypes.

The sample comprised liver tumor tissue from sampling region 5. The cell subset or site label, read with the paper, signifies: tumor region T5, tumor centre. These receptors were collected from a middle-aged man with primary liver carcinoma and hepatitis B virus infection.

About this clonotype itself: At one end, the junction sequence differs from germline, possibly due to a read error. The chain joins TRBV7-8 to TRBJ2-6; no clear D. The CDR3 extends over 17 amino acids. Germline V CDR1 and CDR2: SGHVS, FQNEAQ. The CDR3 is CVSSSTVTRSGANVLTF. The CDR3 nucleotides are TGTGTCAGCAGCTCTACGGTAACCCGCTCTGGGGCCAACGTCCTGACTTTC.

This clonotype was counted ten times or more. This chain connects TRBV25-1 to TRBJ1-1, with 10 bases matching TRBD1. The ends lost 7 bases at V and 5 bases at J; junction bases unmatched: 7. The V gene's germline CDR1 is MGHDK and CDR2 SYGVNS. This CDR3 spans 14 amino acids. CDR3 DNA: TGTGCCAGCACCGGTGACAGGGGGCTAACTGAAGCTTTCTTT. Translation gives CASTGDRGLTEAFF.

V gene TRBV6-2 or TRBV6-3 combines with J gene TRBJ1-5; 7 bases match TRBD1. There are 16 residues in the CDR3. Trimming removed 7 bases from V and 4 bases from J; junction bases left unmatched: 13. Germline V lookup: CDR1 MNHEY, CDR2 SVGEGT. DNA for the CDR3: TGTGCCAGCATCCCCCACAGGGGTCTGTGGAATCAGCCCCAGCATTTT. It specifies CASIPHRGLWNQPQHF.

Worth noting for this clonotype: Since the CDR3 does not end with the conserved phenylalanine or tryptophan, this likely comes from a read error. The rearrangement links TRBV5-6 to TRBJ2-5; tentative D call: TRBD1 (6 bases). The germline gives CDR1 SGHDT, CDR2 YYEEEE. V gave up 4 bases and J gave up 5 bases, with 15 bases separating them. The CDR3 has 14 amino acids. CDR3 residues: CASSSRGTGETQYL. CDR3 DNA sequence: TGTGCCAGCAGCAGTCGAGGTACAGGGGAGACCCAGTACCTC.

With respect to this clonotype: Because the CDR3 is missing its conserved closing phenylalanine or tryptophan, this is likely a read error. The chain carries TRBV6-2 or TRBV6-3 and TRBJ2-5; D ambiguous. V dropped 5 bases and J dropped 1 base, with 8 bases sitting between them. This CDR3 is 13 amino acids long. Germline values: CDR1 MNHEY, CDR2 SVGEGT. The CDR3 DNA reads TGTGCCAGCAGTAACTGGGCCCAAGAGACCCAGTACGTC. Translated, it gives CASSNWAQETQYV.

Remarks on this clonotype: Sequence at one end of the junction differs from germline and may be a read error. This chain connects TRBV12-3 or TRBV12-4 to TRBJ2-7; TRBD2 matches at 11 bases. CDR3 size: 16 residues. This chain's CDR3 is CVSSLVGTSGIHEQYF. CDR3 bases: TGTGTCAGCAGTTTAGTGGGGACTAGCGGAATCCACGAGCAGTACTTC.

By share, this clonotype ranks as medium-sized. The rearrangement uses TRBV11-2 and TRBJ2-1; 11 bases fit TRBD2. This CDR3 has 14 residues. Germline CDR1 is SGHAT and CDR2 is FQNNGV. The V segment lost 5 bases and the J segment 9 bases; nucleotides outside the gene matches: 6. The CDR3 bases are TGTGCCAGCAGCCAGACTAGCGGGACGGGTGAGCAGTTCTTC. Translated: CASSQTSGTGEQFF.

Turning to this clonotype: The junction does not match germline at one end; this may be a read error. The chain is built from TRBV4-3 and TRBJ2-4; D call uncertain. In germline, CDR1 is LGHNA, CDR2 YSLEER. The CDR3 consists of 14 residues. In DNA form, the CDR3 reads TGCGCCAGCAGCCAAGATGGCCAGGCGAACGTTCAATACTTC. It specifies CASSQDGQANVQYF.

This clonotype showed up just once. V is TRBV11-1 and J is TRBJ2-3; possibly TRBD1 or TRBD2 for D (5 bases each). Germline CDR1 reads SGHAT; CDR2 reads FQDESV (reference sequence). The ends were cut back, 7 bases at V and 4 bases at J, with 30 bases in the middle. The CDR3 contains 19 residues. The CDR3 DNA sequence: TGTGCCAGCAACTCTGGGGGAAGCTCCGTTGGAGCCCGCGCAGATACGCAGTATTTT. It is translated as CASNSGGSSVGARADTQYF.

A remark on this clonotype: The missing conserved phenylalanine or tryptophan at the end of this CDR3 makes a read error likely. The chain recombines TRBV11-2 with TRBJ1-4; TRBD1 might be the D (6 bases). Trimming cost V 3 bases and J 9 bases, with 17 bases left between them. This CDR3 has 15 amino acids. Germline V gives CDR1 SGHAT, CDR2 FQNNGV. Here the CDR3 DNA reads TGTGCCAGCAGCTTGATGACAGGCCGTAGTCAAAAACTGTTTCTT. This sequence encodes CASSLMTGRSQKLFL.

By share, this clonotype counts as medium-sized. The chain joins TRBV10-1 to TRBJ2-7; a weak D match, TRBD2 (6 bases). The V end lost 5 bases, the J end lost 3 bases, and 14 bases lay between the germline ends. Germline V gives CDR1 WNHNN, CDR2 SYGVQD (reference sequence). The CDR3 runs to 14 residues. In DNA form, the CDR3 reads TGCGCCAGCAGTCCCGGGGGAATGATCTACGAGCAGTACTTC. Residues: CASSPGGMIYEQYF.

This clonotype showed up just once. Likely a read error: the CDR3 ends without its conserved phenylalanine or tryptophan. The chain couples TRBV11-2 to TRBJ2-7; 12 nucleotides match TRBD2. The CDR3 is 16 amino acids. Germline-derived CDR1 and CDR2 are SGHAT and FQNNGV. DNA for the CDR3: TGTGCCAACAGCCACGGGACTAGCGGGCTAGTCTACGAGCAGTACTTA. Its protein product is CANSHGTSGLVYEQYL.

About this clonotype: At one end, the junction sequence differs from germline, possibly due to a read error. This chain links TRBV12-3 or TRBV12-4 with TRBJ1-1, with D hard to call. CDR3 size: 14 residues. The CDR3 DNA is TGTGCCAGCAGCTCTAGTGAAAGCAACACCGAAGCTTTCTTT. It translates to CASSSSESNTEAFF.

Concerning this clonotype itself: Lacking the conserved final phenylalanine or tryptophan, this CDR3 likely reflects a read error. The limits of the CDR3 on the DNA are not certain, so only TCRdb's listed CDR3 is given. This chain uses TRBV29-1 with TRBJ1-1; the listed D gene, TRBD1, was not tested against the DNA. The CDR3 is 12 residues long, ends included. Germline-derived CDR1 and CDR2 are SQVTM and ANQGSEA. The CDR3 loop is CSVITGGTEPFL.

Comment on this clonotype: Sequence at one end of the junction differs from germline and may be a read error. The chain combines TRBV4-1 with TRBJ2-1, with TRBD2 matching over 7 bases. From germline, CDR1 is MGHRA and CDR2 YSYEKL. The CDR3 covers 16 residues. The CDR3 coding sequence is TGCGCCGGCAGCCCCGAACTAGCGTGGGCTTACAATGAGAAGTTCTTC. Translated: CAGSPELAWAYNEKFF.

Regarding this clonotype: Given a much more abundant clone one base away, this may be a read error. The chain has TRBV2 and TRBJ1-6, with D possibly TRBD1 on 6 matching bases. V lost 10 bases, J lost 8 bases, and 15 bases lay in between. Per germline, CDR1 SNHLY and CDR2 FYNNEI. The CDR3 is 13 amino acids. The CDR3 sequence is CATMGGADSPLHF. The CDR3 coding sequence is TGTGCCACCATGGGGGGGGCGGATTCACCCCTCCACTTT.

The rearrangement links TRBV28 to TRBJ2-1; D might be TRBD2 (5 bases). The CDR3 covers 15 residues. V lost 6 bases to trimming and J lost 12 bases, with 24 bases between them. Looked up from germline, CDR1 is MDHEN and CDR2 is SYDVKM. The CDR3 loop is CASRNSGSSYDGQFF. Here the CDR3 DNA reads TGTGCCAGCAGAAATAGTGGGAGCTCCTACGATGGGCAGTTCTTC.

Note on this clonotype: The junction does not match germline at one end; this may be a read error. The chain joins TRBV28 to TRBJ2-7; 13 positions agree with TRBD2. The germline CDR1 and CDR2 sequences are MDHEN and SYDVKM. The CDR3 sequence is 14 residues long. The CDR3 spells CASTPGLAGTEKYF. In DNA form, the CDR3 reads TGTGCAAGCACCCCGGGACTAGCGGGAACCGAGAAGTACTTC.

With regard to this clonotype: Germline is not matched at one junction end, which may reflect a read error. V is TRBV4-1 and J is TRBJ2-5; perhaps TRBD2 as D (5 bases). CDR1 MGHRA and CDR2 YSYEKL come from the germline V gene. The CDR3 sequence is 15 residues long. The CDR3 region has the DNA TGCGCCAGCAGCCCACTCCCGGGATGGCAAGAGACTCAGTACTTC. This encodes CASSPLPGWQETQYF.

With regard to this clonotype: The CDR3 ends on some other residue instead of the conserved phenylalanine or tryptophan, so this is likely a read error. The chain recombines TRBV29-1 with TRBJ2-1, with unresolved D. The CDR3 totals 10 residues. Germline CDR1 is SQVTM and CDR2 is ANQGSEA. As DNA, the CDR3 is TGCGGCGGCTGGGATAATGAGCAGTTCTTG. Its protein product is CGGWDNEQFL.

Concerning this clonotype: Compared with germline, one end of the junction differs, possibly owing to a read error. This chain connects TRBV7-9 to TRBJ1-1, with D maybe TRBD1 (5 bases). The CDR3 loop spans 18 amino acids. Germline loops: CDR1 SEHNR, CDR2 FQNEAQ (reference sequence). Here the CDR3 reads CTSSLGQLRPGPDTEAFF. The CDR3 nucleotides read TGTACCAGCAGCTTAGGCCAACTCCGTCCGGGACCGGACACTGAAGCTTTCTTT.

The V and J genes are TRBV28 and TRBJ2-1; TRBD2 is a possible D gene (6 bases). Germline CDR1 reads MDHEN; CDR2 reads SYDVKM. The CDR3 is 14 residues long. Here the CDR3 DNA reads TGTGTCTGCAGCTCGGGACTCCGATTCAATGAGCAGTTCTTC. Its translation is CVCSSGLRFNEQFF.